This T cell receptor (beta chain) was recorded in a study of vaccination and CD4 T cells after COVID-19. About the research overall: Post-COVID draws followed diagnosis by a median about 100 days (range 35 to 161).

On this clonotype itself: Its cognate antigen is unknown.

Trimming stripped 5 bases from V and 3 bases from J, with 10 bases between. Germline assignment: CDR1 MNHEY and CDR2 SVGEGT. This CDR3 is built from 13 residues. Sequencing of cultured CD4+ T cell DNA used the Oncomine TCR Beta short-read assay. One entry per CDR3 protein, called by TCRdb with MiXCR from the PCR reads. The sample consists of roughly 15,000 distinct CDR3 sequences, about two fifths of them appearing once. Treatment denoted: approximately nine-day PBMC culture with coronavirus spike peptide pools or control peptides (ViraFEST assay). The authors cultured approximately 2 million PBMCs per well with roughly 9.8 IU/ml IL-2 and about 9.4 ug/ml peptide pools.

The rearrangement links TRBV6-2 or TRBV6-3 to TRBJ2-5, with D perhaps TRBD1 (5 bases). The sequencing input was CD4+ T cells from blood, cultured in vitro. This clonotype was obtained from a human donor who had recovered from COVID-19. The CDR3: CASSPDRKETQYF. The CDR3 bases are TGTGCCAGCAGTCCAGACAGAAAAGAGACCCAGTACTTC.